This entry lists 14 T cell receptor beta chains sequenced from one sample in a study of technical replicates of blood from a handful of donors. Repertoires were generated with immunoSEQ multiplex PCR, while TCRdb's copy carries only in-frame clones and drops some. Among more than 90,000 clones listed, 90% to 97% were seen once. Sequenced input: T cells isolated from PBMCs. Source of these receptors: a human donor in good health.

The V gene is TRBV9, the J gene TRBJ1-4; maybe TRBD1 (5 bases). Trimming took off 3 bases at V and 7 bases at J, with 7 bases between the two ends. There are 12 residues in the CDR3. Germline CDR1 SGDLS, CDR2 YYNGEE. This chain's CDR3 is CASSDDSEKLFF. The CDR3 DNA follows: TGTGCCAGCAGCGATGACAGTGAAAAACTGTTTTTT.

The V call is TRBV29-1, the J call TRBJ2-1, with D hard to call. Between the trimmed V and J ends, which lost 2 bases and 7 bases, there was a span of 18 bases. Germline-derived CDR1 and CDR2 are SQVTM and ANQGSEA. The CDR3 loop spans 15 amino acids. The CDR3 sequence is CSVEFAERWVNEQFF. The CDR3 DNA reads TGCAGCGTTGAATTTGCGGAACGATGGGTTAATGAGCAGTTCTTC.

The rearrangement links TRBV9 to TRBJ2-1; 9 bases align to TRBD2. CDR1 and CDR2 (germline): SGDLS, YYNGEE. Trimming took 0 bases from V and 4 from J; bases not matched to a gene: 2. The CDR3 is 15 residues long. The CDR3 here is CASSVGLADYNEQFF. The CDR3, as DNA: TGTGCCAGCAGCGTAGGACTAGCGGATTACAATGAGCAGTTCTTC.

V is TRBV19 and J is TRBJ1-1; D is unclear. The V end was cut by 3 bases, the J end by 5 bases, with 10 bases between. Germline CDR1 reads LNHDA; CDR2 reads SQIVND (reference sequence). The CDR3 has 13 residues. CDR3 sequence: CASSIGPRTEAFF. CDR3 sequence (DNA): TGTGCCAGTAGTATCGGCCCCAGGACTGAAGCTTTCTTT.

This chain uses TRBV7-2 with TRBJ2-3; D is uncertain. From germline, CDR1 is SGHTA and CDR2 FQGNSA. V was pared by 3 bases and J by 5 bases, with 9 bases between. The CDR3 length is 13 residues. CDR3 sequence: CASSLRMRDTQYF. The CDR3 DNA is TGTGCCAGCAGCTTGAGGATGAGAGATACGCAGTATTTT.

This chain links TRBV6-1 with TRBJ2-3, with 9 bases fitting TRBD2. J lost 1 base, V lost 3 bases, and 5 bases had no gene match. The CDR3 totals 16 residues. Per the germline V gene, CDR1 is MNHNS and CDR2 is SASEGT. Written as DNA, the CDR3 is TGTGCCAGCAGTGAGCCAGCGGGGGGCCGCACAGATACGCAGTATTTT. It is translated as CASSEPAGGRTDTQYF.

The chain links TRBV10-3 to TRBJ1-2, with D hard to call. This CDR3 is 16 amino acids long. The germline V and J ends were trimmed by 0 bases and 4 bases, with 15 bases remaining between them. CDR1 is ENHRY, CDR2 SYGVKD, per germline. The CDR3 DNA is TGTGCCATCAGTGAGTCTAGAACGCGCAACAGCTATGGCTACACCTTC. Residues: CAISESRTRNSYGYTF.

The chain recombines TRBV18 with TRBJ1-2; D is unclear. This CDR3 has 16 amino acids. CDR1 and CDR2 from the germline V gene are KGHSH and LQKENI. Trimming removed 7 bases at V and 2 bases at J, with 20 bases between. The CDR3 DNA reads TGTGCCAGCTTGCCGACAACCGGGGAGATGAACTATGGCTACACCTTC. The encoded protein is CASLPTTGEMNYGYTF.

The gene calls are TRBV7-9 and TRBJ2-1, with 8 bases fitting TRBD2. V lost 5 bases and J lost 0; bases outside the gene matches: 15. Germline CDR1 reads SEHNR; CDR2 reads FQNEAQ (reference sequence). The CDR3 is 19 residues long. CDR3 in amino acids: CASSPRTSSIMSSYNEQFF. The CDR3 coding sequence is TGTGCCAGCAGCCCCAGGACTAGCTCCATAATGAGCTCCTACAATGAGCAGTTCTTC.

This CDR3 is CASSITVGTGELFF. CDR3 bases: TGTGCCAGTAGTATTACAGTGGGCACCGGGGAGCTGTTTTTT. The J gene is TRBJ2-2, the V gene TRBV19; D remains ambiguous. The CDR3 contains 14 residues. Germline V gene lookup returns CDR1 LNHDA and CDR2 SQIVND (reference sequence). V shed 3 bases and J shed 4 bases, with 9 bases lying between them.

CDR3 sequence (DNA): TGTGCCAGTACAAGGGGTTCGACTAATGAAAAACTGTTTTTT. Protein product: CASTRGSTNEKLFF. The V call is TRBV19, the J call TRBJ1-4, with D maybe TRBD1 (5 bases). Per the germline V gene, CDR1 is LNHDA and CDR2 is SQIVND (reference sequence). There are 14 residues in the CDR3. V lost 7 bases, J lost 2 bases, and 11 bases lay in between.

This clone came up once. The chain carries TRBV5-1 and TRBJ2-3; TRBD1 matches at 9 bases. J was trimmed by 4 bases and V by 4 bases; bases with no gene match: 7. CDR3 length equals 15 residues. Germline CDR1 is SGHRS and CDR2 is YFSETQ. CDR3 nucleotides: TGCGCCAGCAGCCAGACAGGGGGTCGGGCAGATACGCAGTATTTT. Protein product: CASSQTGGRADTQYF.

This rearrangement joins TRBV6-5 to TRBJ1-1, with 7 bases that match TRBD1. The J segment lost 1 base and the V segment lost 6 bases, leaving 2 bases of the junction unmatched. CDR1 MNHEY and CDR2 SVGAGI come from the germline V gene. The CDR3 extends over 13 amino acids. CDR3: CASRRGPNTEAFF. CDR3 coding DNA: TGTGCCAGCAGGAGGGGGCCGAACACTGAAGCTTTCTTT.

The rearrangement joins TRBV4-2 to TRBJ2-7; D remains ambiguous. V dropped 1 base and J dropped 3 bases, with 10 bases sitting between them. CDR1 is LGHNA and CDR2 is YNFKEQ in the germline V gene. CDR3 length: 14 residues. The CDR3 DNA reads as TGTGCCAGCAGCCAAGTTTATAGTGTCTACGAGCAGTACTTC. Its protein product is CASSQVYSVYEQYF.